These 9 T cell receptor beta chains were sequenced from one sample in a study of blood T cell repertoires in COVID-19. Clones were read by immunoSEQ multiplex PCR, and TCRdb kept only the in-frame ones, dropping some. The sample carries some 260,000 clones, around 90% recorded once. What was sequenced was peripheral blood. The receptor set was obtained from a man between 18 and 29 years old with active or convalescent COVID-19.

The chain joins TRBV6-5 to TRBJ1-6, with a weak D call TRBD1 (6 bases). Per germline, CDR1 MNHEY and CDR2 SVGAGI. Trimming left V 7 bases short and J 9 bases short, with 19 bases between. The CDR3 is 15 amino acids. CDR3 DNA: TGTGCCAGCATCCTTCGAATAGGGGGAAGTTCACCCCTCCACTTT. Amino acids: CASILRIGGSSPLHF.

The genes are TRBV15 and TRBJ2-2, with 8 bases identical to TRBD2. Trimming cost V 3 bases and J 3 bases; bases outside gene matches: 3. In germline, CDR1 is LNHNV, CDR2 YYDKDF (reference sequence). This CDR3 contains 15 residues. The CDR3 DNA follows: TGTGCCACCAGCAGTGGGACTAGAGACACCGGGGAGCTGTTTTTT. Its translation: CATSSGTRDTGELFF.

For the CDR3, the DNA is TGTGCCAGCAGCCACGGACTAGCGGGAGCGCTAAGCTCCTACAATGAGCAGTTCTTC. Translation gives CASSHGLAGALSSYNEQFF. The genes are TRBV7-2 and TRBJ2-1; the match to TRBD2 covers 13 bases. The J segment lost 0 bases and the V segment lost 5 bases, leaving 10 bases of the junction unmatched. The CDR3 extends over 19 amino acids. Germline CDR1 and CDR2: SGHTA and FQGNSA.

This chain uses TRBV24-1 with TRBJ2-1; TRBD2 matches 7 bases. V trimming: 8 bases; J trimming: 6 bases; junction bases outside the gene matches: 6. Germline V CDR1 and CDR2: KGHDR, SFDVKD. The CDR3 runs to 13 residues. This CDR3 is CATKARELNEQFF. The CDR3 coding sequence is TGTGCCACCAAGGCGCGGGAGCTCAATGAGCAGTTCTTC.

The V and J genes are TRBV4-1 and TRBJ1-3; no clear D gene. The CDR3 has 13 amino acids. Germline CDR1 and CDR2: MGHRA and YSYEKL. V gave up 3 bases and J gave up 0 bases, with 3 bases separating them. As DNA, the CDR3 is TGCGCCAGCAGCCAGAGCTCTGGAAACACCATATATTTT. This codes for CASSQSSGNTIYF.

The V gene is TRBV5-1, the J gene TRBJ1-3, with D perhaps TRBD1 (5 bases). This CDR3 comprises 17 residues. Trimming cost V 4 bases and J 0 bases, with 17 bases left between them. Germline V gene sequence: CDR1 SGHRS, CDR2 YFSETQ. The CDR3 region is CASSQGTGDDSGNTIYF. The CDR3 DNA sequence: TGCGCCAGCAGCCAAGGGACTGGGGACGACTCTGGAAACACCATATATTTT.

This clone was seen once. The rearrangement joins TRBV15 to TRBJ1-5, with TRBD1 as a possible D gene (6 bases). Trimming shortened V by 1 base and J by 1 base, and 8 bases separated the two germline ends. CDR3 length: 15 amino acids. The germline V gene encodes CDR1 LNHNV and CDR2 YYDKDF (reference sequence). CDR3 protein: CATSRAGGSNQPQHF. For the CDR3, the DNA is TGTGCCACCAGCAGAGCTGGGGGCAGCAATCAGCCCCAGCATTTT.

The rearrangement links TRBV27 to TRBJ2-1, with D unclear. Per germline, CDR1 MNHEY and CDR2 SMNVEV (reference sequence). The CDR3 is made up of 13 amino acids. The V gene lost 4 bases and the J gene lost 2 bases, with 6 bases spanning the gap. The CDR3 nucleotides read TGTGCCAGCAGTTCAAACACCTACAATGAGCAGTTCTTC. This translates into CASSSNTYNEQFF.

The CDR3 sequence is CASRLLRGNYNEQFF. In DNA form, the CDR3 reads TGTGCCAGTAGATTGTTAAGGGGGAATTACAATGAGCAGTTCTTC. V and J are TRBV19 and TRBJ2-1; perhaps TRBD1 as D (6 bases). Per germline, CDR1 LNHDA and CDR2 SQIVND (reference sequence). The CDR3 runs to 15 residues. Trimming stripped 6 bases from V and 4 bases from J, with 16 bases between.